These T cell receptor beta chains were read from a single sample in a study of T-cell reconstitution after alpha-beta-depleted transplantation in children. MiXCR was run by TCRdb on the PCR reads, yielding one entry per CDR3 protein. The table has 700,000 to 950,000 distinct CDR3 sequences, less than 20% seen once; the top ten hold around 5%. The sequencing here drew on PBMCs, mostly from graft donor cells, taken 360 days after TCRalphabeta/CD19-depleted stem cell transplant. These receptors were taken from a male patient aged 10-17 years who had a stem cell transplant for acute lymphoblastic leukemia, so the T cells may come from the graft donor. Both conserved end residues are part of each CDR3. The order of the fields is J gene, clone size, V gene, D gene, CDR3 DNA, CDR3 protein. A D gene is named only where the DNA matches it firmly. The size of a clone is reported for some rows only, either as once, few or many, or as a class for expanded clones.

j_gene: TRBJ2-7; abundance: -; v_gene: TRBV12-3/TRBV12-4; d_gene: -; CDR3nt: TGTGCCAGCAGCTATCACACCCAAAGCTCCTACGAGCAGTACTTC; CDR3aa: CASSYHTQSSYEQYF
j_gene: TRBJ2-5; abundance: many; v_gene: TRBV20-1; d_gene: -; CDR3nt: TGCAGTGCTAGAGATTATTTGGCGGGACAAGAGACCCAGTACTTC; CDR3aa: CSARDYLAGQETQYF
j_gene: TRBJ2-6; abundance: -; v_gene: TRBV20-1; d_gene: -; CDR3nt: TGCAGTGCCTCGGAAGGGAAGATCCGTTCTGGGGCCAACGTCCTGACTTTC; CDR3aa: CSASEGKIRSGANVLTF
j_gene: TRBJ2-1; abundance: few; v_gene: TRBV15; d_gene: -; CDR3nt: TGTGCCACCAGCAGAGATATAACGGGACATAGGACGGATGAGCAGTTCTTC; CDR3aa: CATSRDITGHRTDEQFF
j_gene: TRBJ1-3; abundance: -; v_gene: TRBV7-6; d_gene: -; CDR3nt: TGTGCCAGCAGCCTAGGCGGGGGCGGAGGAAACACCATATATTTT; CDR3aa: CASSLGGGGGNTIYF
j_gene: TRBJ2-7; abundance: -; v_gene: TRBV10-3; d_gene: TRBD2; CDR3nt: TGTGCCATCAGTGAGTATTCTAGCGGTGCGGACGAGCAGTACTTC; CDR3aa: CAISEYSSGADEQYF
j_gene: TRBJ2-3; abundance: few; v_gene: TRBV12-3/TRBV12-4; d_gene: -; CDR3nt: TGTGCCAGCAGTACCTTTTCCGATACGCAGTATTTT; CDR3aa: CASSTFSDTQYF
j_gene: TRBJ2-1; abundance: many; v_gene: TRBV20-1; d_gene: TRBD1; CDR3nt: TGCAGTCTCCGGGACACCGGACAGGAGGAGCAGTTCTTC; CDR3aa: CSLRDTGQEEQFF
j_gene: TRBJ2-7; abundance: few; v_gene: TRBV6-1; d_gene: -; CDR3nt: TGTGCCAGCAGTCGAACCGGGACACTATACGAGCAGTACTTC; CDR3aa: CASSRTGTLYEQYF
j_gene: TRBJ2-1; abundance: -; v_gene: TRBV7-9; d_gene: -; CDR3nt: TGTGCCAGCAACTTTCGCCCGACTAGAAACGCAGGCAATGAGCAGTTCTTC; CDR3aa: CASNFRPTRNAGNEQFF
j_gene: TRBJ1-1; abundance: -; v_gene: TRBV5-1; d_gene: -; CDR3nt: TGCGCCAGCAGCGACAGGACGGAGAACACTGAAGCTTTCTTT; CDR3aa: CASSDRTENTEAFF
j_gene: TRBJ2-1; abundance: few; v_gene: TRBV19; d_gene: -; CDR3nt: TGTGCCAGTATTCCTCGAAGCTCCTACAATGAGCAGTTCTTC; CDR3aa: CASIPRSSYNEQFF
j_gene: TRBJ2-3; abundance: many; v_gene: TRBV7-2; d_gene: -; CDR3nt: TGTGCCAGCAGCTTCCGCGGGGGCAACGCAGATACGCAGTATTTT; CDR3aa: CASSFRGGNADTQYF
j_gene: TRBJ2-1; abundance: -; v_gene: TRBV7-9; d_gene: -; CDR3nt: TGTGCCAGCAGCCCGGACAGTCTCTACAATGAGCAGTTCTTC; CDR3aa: CASSPDSLYNEQFF
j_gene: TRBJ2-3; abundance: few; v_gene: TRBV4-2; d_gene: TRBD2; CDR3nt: TGTGCCAGCAGCCAAGGGGGAGCGGGGGAAGATACGCAGTATTTT; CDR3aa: CASSQGGAGEDTQYF
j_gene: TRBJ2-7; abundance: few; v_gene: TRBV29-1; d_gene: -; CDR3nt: TGCAGCGTCGATACCGGCCTCGAATGGGACGAGCAGTACTTC; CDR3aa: CSVDTGLEWDEQYF
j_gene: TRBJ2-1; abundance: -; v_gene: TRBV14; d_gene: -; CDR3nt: TGTGCCAGCAGCCAAGTTGACGGCTCCTACAATGAGCAGTTCTTC; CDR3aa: CASSQVDGSYNEQFF
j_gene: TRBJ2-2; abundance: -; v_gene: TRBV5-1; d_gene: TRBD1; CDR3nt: TGCGCCAGCAGCTCCGGGACAGGGGGGACCTTAAGTACCGGGGAGCTGTTTTTT; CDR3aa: CASSSGTGGTLSTGELFF
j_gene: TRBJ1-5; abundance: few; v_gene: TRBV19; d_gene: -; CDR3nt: TGTGCCAGTACCGAAGGGTATCAGCCCCAGCATTTT; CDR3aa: CASTEGYQPQHF
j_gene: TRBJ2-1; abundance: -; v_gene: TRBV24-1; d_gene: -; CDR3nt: TGTGCCACCAGTGATTTGGGGGAGCAGTTCTTC; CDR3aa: CATSDLGEQFF
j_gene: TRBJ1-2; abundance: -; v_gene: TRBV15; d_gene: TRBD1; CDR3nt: TGTGCCACCAGCAGCAGACAGGGTCGCTATGGCTACACCTTC; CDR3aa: CATSSRQGRYGYTF
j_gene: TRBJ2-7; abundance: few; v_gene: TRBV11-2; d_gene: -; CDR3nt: TGTGCCAGCAGCTTTCTAAGGTCGGTGGGAGGATACTACGAGCAGTACTTC; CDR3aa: CASSFLRSVGGYYEQYF
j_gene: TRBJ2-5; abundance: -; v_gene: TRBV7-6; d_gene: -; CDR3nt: TGTGCCAGCAGCTTAGGAGTAAACAGCCGGACTTTTCAAGAGACCCAGTACTTC; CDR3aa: CASSLGVNSRTFQETQYF
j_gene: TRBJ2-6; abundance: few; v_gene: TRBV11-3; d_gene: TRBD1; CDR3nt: TGTGCCAGCAGCTCTAGACAGGGCTCTGGGGCCAACGTCCTGACTTTC; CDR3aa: CASSSRQGSGANVLTF
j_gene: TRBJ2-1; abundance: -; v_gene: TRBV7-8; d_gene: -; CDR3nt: TGTGCCAGCAGCCCCTTCGACAATGAGCAGTTCTTC; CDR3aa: CASSPFDNEQFF
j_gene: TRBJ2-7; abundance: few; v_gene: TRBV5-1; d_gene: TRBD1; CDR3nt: TGCGCCAGCAGCTCGATGACAGGGGGGTACGAGCAGTACTTC; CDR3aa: CASSSMTGGYEQYF
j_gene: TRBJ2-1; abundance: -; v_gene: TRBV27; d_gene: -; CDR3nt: TGTGCCAGCAGTTGGGGAAGTCTGAATGAGCAGTTCTTC; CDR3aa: CASSWGSLNEQFF
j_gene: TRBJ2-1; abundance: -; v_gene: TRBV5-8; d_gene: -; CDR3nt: TGTGCCAGCAGCTTGGTTTCGGGTTTACGAATCAATGAGCAGTTCTTC; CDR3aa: CASSLVSGLRINEQFF
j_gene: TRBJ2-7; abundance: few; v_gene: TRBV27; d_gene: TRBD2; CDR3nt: TGTGCCAGCAGTTCTAGACTAGCGGGACTCTACGAGCAGTACTTC; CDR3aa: CASSSRLAGLYEQYF